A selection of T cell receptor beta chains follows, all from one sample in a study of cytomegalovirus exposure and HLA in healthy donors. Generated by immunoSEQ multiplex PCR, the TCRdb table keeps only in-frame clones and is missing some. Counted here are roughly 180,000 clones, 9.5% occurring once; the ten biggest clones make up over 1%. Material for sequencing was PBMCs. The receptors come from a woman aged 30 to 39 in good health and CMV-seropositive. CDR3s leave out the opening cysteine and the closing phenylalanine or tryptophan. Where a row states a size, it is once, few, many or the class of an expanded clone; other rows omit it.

cdr3_aa: ASSQRTTTEAF; v_call: TRBV14; clone_size: few
cdr3_aa: ASSPPPGYEQY; v_call: TRBV6-6; clone_size: -
cdr3_aa: ASSVQGDNEKLF; v_call: TRBV18; clone_size: few
cdr3_aa: ASSLPTDLTELF; v_call: TRBV19; clone_size: -
cdr3_aa: AWSVQYQETQY; v_call: TRBV30; clone_size: -
cdr3_aa: ASKSGRETYEQY; v_call: TRBV19; clone_size: -
cdr3_aa: ASSLGRTEAF; v_call: TRBV18; clone_size: -
cdr3_aa: ASSNPVAASRSEQY; v_call: TRBV4-1; clone_size: -
cdr3_aa: ASSYAAGGNQPQH; v_call: TRBV6-6; clone_size: few
cdr3_aa: ASSVVPGDTQY; v_call: TRBV9; clone_size: -
cdr3_aa: ASSLEGVYASTGELF; v_call: TRBV7-8; clone_size: few
cdr3_aa: ASRTGSRTEAF; v_call: TRBV27; clone_size: -
cdr3_aa: ATHITGMVSNEKLF; v_call: TRBV19; clone_size: few
cdr3_aa: ASSPWTGEETQY; v_call: TRBV6-5; clone_size: -
cdr3_aa: ASSDGNQPQH; v_call: TRBV2; clone_size: few
cdr3_aa: ASRGTQHPYEQY; v_call: TRBV7-9; clone_size: few
cdr3_aa: ASTIGLGGVYEQY; v_call: TRBV19; clone_size: few
cdr3_aa: ASSLEAQAYTDTQY; v_call: TRBV5-1; clone_size: few
cdr3_aa: ASIKDSGIAGELF; v_call: TRBV2; clone_size: -
cdr3_aa: ASSKTVSSTDTQY; v_call: TRBV2; clone_size: -
cdr3_aa: SVVYSLNTGELF; v_call: TRBV29-1; clone_size: -
cdr3_aa: ASSARTSGRAPDTQY; v_call: TRBV6-1; clone_size: few